The 26 T cell receptor beta chains below come from one sample, sequenced in a study of T cell changes during pregnancy in multiple sclerosis (dated by TCRdb to the late 2010s). The method was the immunoSEQ multiplex PCR assay. This immuneACCESS table, as held by TCRdb, lists in-frame sequences with V and J called but not all clones. Of the missing ones, under half trace to an unresolved V gene in checked studies; the others have no known cause. This sample is represented by 41,000 or so clones; around nine tenths of them were singletons. Clones ranked in the top ten supply 6% to 7% of the sample. This sample comprised CD8+ T cells from peripheral blood mononuclear cells, obtained in the third trimester of pregnancy. The receptor source for this set is a female donor with multiple sclerosis, enrolled in a pregnancy study.

For the CDR3, the DNA is TGTGCCAGCAGCGTAGAAGGGGGCGGGGGGGAGACCCAGTACTTC. It codes for CASSVEGGGGETQYF. The genes are TRBV9 and TRBJ2-5; perhaps TRBD2 as D (8 bases). Trimming removed 0 bases at V and 5 bases at J, with 14 bases between. The CDR3 length is 15 residues. Per the germline V gene, CDR1 is SGDLS and CDR2 is YYNGEE.

The V and J genes are TRBV6-5 and TRBJ2-5; the match to TRBD1 covers 11 bases. The CDR3 totals 12 residues. V was clipped by 8 bases and J by 5 bases; unmatched bases: 1. Germline V gene sequence: CDR1 MNHEY, CDR2 SVGAGI. The CDR3: CASGTGGETQYF. CDR3 sequence (DNA): TGTGCCAGCGGGACAGGGGGTGAGACCCAGTACTTC.

The V call is TRBV10-3, the J call TRBJ1-2; D not resolved. Trimming took off 2 bases at V and 4 bases at J, with 17 bases between the two ends. Looked up from germline, CDR1 is ENHRY and CDR2 is SYGVKD. This CDR3 has 16 residues. As DNA, the CDR3 is TGTGCCATCAGTGAGCCCCGGACGGAGGACCGCTATGGCTACACCTTC. The encoded protein is CAISEPRTEDRYGYTF.

The rearrangement uses TRBV6-6 and TRBJ1-5, with 8 bases that match TRBD1. This CDR3 spans 14 amino acids. V lost 8 bases and J lost 3; bases outside the gene matches: 6. In germline, CDR1 is MNHNY, CDR2 SVGAGI (reference sequence). The CDR3 is CASRLDRDNQPQHF. The CDR3 DNA reads TGTGCCAGCCGACTGGACAGGGACAATCAGCCCCAGCATTTT.

This chain uses TRBV21-1 with TRBJ2-4; the table names TRBD1, a call not compared with the DNA. TRBV21-1 is a pseudogene segment. The CDR3 is 15 amino acids. The CDR3 DNA is TGTGCCAGCAGCAAACAGGTTATAGCCAAAAACATTCAGTACTTC. This sequence encodes CASSKQVIAKNIQYF.

Only one count was recorded for this clone. The chain uses TRBV7-9 and TRBJ2-7; possibly TRBD2 for D (5 bases). The germline V gene has CDR1 SEHNR and CDR2 FQNEAQ (reference sequence). CDR3 size: 13 residues. V lost 4 bases and J 7 bases, leaving 14 bases between the germline ends. The CDR3 reads CASSSSTGVEQYF. DNA for the CDR3: TGTGCCAGCAGCTCCTCGACCGGGGTGGAGCAGTACTTC.

The rearrangement links TRBV4-3 to TRBJ1-5; 8 positions agree with TRBD1. Germline loops: CDR1 LGHNA, CDR2 YSLEER. There are 15 residues in the CDR3. V was pared by 4 bases and J by 4 bases, with 6 bases of the junction left unmatched. The CDR3 DNA is TGCGCCAGCAGCCGGCTGACAGGGGAAAATCAGCCCCAGCATTTT. Translated, it gives CASSRLTGENQPQHF.

This sequence joins TRBV14 and TRBJ2-1; D might be TRBD2 (5 bases). Deletions cut 4 bases from V and 6 bases from J, with 19 bases between. Germline values: CDR1 SGHDN, CDR2 FVKESK. The CDR3 totals 16 residues. The DNA of the CDR3 is TGTGCCAGCAGCCTTAAATTGGGAGTCTTAGGCAATGAGCAGTTCTTC. Translation gives CASSLKLGVLGNEQFF.

This clone was counted once. The chain combines TRBV7-9 with TRBJ1-2, with TRBD1 identical over 8 bases. Germline V gene lookup returns CDR1 SEHNR and CDR2 FQNEAQ (reference sequence). V dropped 1 base and J dropped 5; count of bases not matched to a gene: 3. This CDR3 is 14 amino acids long. CDR3 residues: CASSLDRGRYGYTF. DNA of the CDR3: TGTGCCAGCAGCTTAGACAGGGGGAGGTATGGCTACACCTTC.

This chain links TRBV6-5 with TRBJ1-2; D uncertain. Germline lookup yields CDR1 MNHEY and CDR2 SVGAGI. The CDR3 consists of 14 residues. V gave up 4 bases and J gave up 5 bases, with 14 bases separating them. The CDR3: CASSSGETTYGYTF. In DNA form, the CDR3 reads TGTGCCAGCAGTTCCGGAGAGACTACTTATGGCTACACCTTC.

This chain joins TRBV4-3 and TRBJ2-7; D possibly corresponds to TRBD1 (6 bases). The CDR3 consists of 16 residues. CDR1 is LGHNA and CDR2 is YSLEER in the germline V gene. Trimming took 0 bases from V and 4 from J, leaving 16 bases between them. Here the CDR3 DNA reads TGCGCCAGCAGCCAAGATGAGGGGGAAGGTTCTTACGAGCAGTACTTC. The encoded protein is CASSQDEGEGSYEQYF.

This clone has only a few counts. This rearrangement joins TRBV12-5 to TRBJ2-3, with D possibly being TRBD2 (7 bases). The CDR3 length is 15 residues. Looked up from germline, CDR1 is LGHNT and CDR2 is FRNRAP. V was clipped by 3 bases and J by 1 base, with 11 bases between them. The CDR3 region has the DNA TGTGCTAGTGGTTTTAAGGGGGGGGGCACAGATACGCAGTATTTT. Protein product: CASGFKGGGTDTQYF.

V gene TRBV7-9 combines with J gene TRBJ2-6, with D possibly matching TRBD2 (5 bases). The CDR3 is made up of 15 amino acids. V was cut by 4 bases and J by 2 bases, with 9 bases left in between. Germline lookup yields CDR1 SEHNR and CDR2 FQNEAQ (reference sequence). CDR3 sequence (DNA): TGTGCCAGCAGCTCCCTGCGGGCTGGGGCCAACGTCCTGACTTTC. Amino acids: CASSSLRAGANVLTF.

The gene calls are TRBV11-2 and TRBJ1-1, with 7 positions matching TRBD1. Trimming took 4 bases from V and 3 from J; bases not matched to a gene: 14. CDR3 length equals 17 residues. The V gene's germline CDR1 is SGHAT and CDR2 FQNNGV. The CDR3 DNA reads TGTGCCAGCAGCTCCCGGACAGGAGGTCGGCTGGACACTGAAGCTTTCTTT. Its translation: CASSSRTGGRLDTEAFF. Together with reference TRBV11-2 and TRBJ1-1, the CDR3 gives the full variable domain: EAGVAQSPRYKIIEKRQSVAFWCNPISGHATLYWYQQILGQGPKLLIQFQNNGVVDDSQLPKDRFSAERLKGVDSTLKIQPAKLEDSAVYLCASSSRTGGRLDTEAFFGQGTRLTVV.

CDR3 protein: CASSLIGVRVYGEQYF. The CDR3, as DNA: TGTGCCAGCAGTTTAATCGGGGTGCGGGTATATGGGGAGCAGTACTTC. This chain joins TRBV28 and TRBJ2-7; weak D call: TRBD2 (5 bases). The V gene lost 2 bases and the J gene lost 7 bases, with 21 bases spanning the gap. Germline-derived CDR1 and CDR2 are MDHEN and SYDVKM. The CDR3 totals 16 residues.

The chain joins TRBV6-5 to TRBJ2-2, with 7 bases lining up with TRBD1. The CDR3 length is 14 residues. V dropped 8 bases and J dropped 2; count of bases not matched to a gene: 5. The V gene's germline CDR1 is MNHEY and CDR2 SVGAGI. DNA of the CDR3: TGTGCCAGCGGGCGACAGGGAAACACCGGGGAGCTGTTTTTT. This encodes CASGRQGNTGELFF.

The table lists this clone with a count of one. The chain recombines TRBV19 with TRBJ2-5; 11 bases align to TRBD1. CDR3 length: 14 amino acids. V dropped 5 bases and J dropped 4; count of bases not matched to a gene: 3. Germline V gene lookup returns CDR1 LNHDA and CDR2 SQIVND (reference sequence). CDR3 DNA: TGTGCCAGTAGTTGGACAGGGGGCCCAGAGACCCAGTACTTC. Residues: CASSWTGGPETQYF.

This clone was seen once. V and J are TRBV7-9 and TRBJ2-5, with a tentative D call TRBD2 (6 bases). The germline gives CDR1 SEHNR, CDR2 FQNEAQ (reference sequence). Trimming removed 5 bases at V and 4 bases at J, with 17 bases between. The CDR3 runs to 15 residues. In DNA form, the CDR3 reads TGTGCCAGCAGCCCGGGATTGGCGGGGACAGAGACCCAGTACTTC. It encodes CASSPGLAGTETQYF.

The chain recombines TRBV27 with TRBJ2-3, with D uncertain. V lost 0 bases and J 5 bases, leaving 12 bases between the germline ends. The CDR3 spans 15 residues. Germline CDR1 and CDR2: MNHEY and SMNVEV (reference sequence). In DNA, the CDR3 is TGTGCCAGCAGTTTATCGTGGGTAGCTAGAGATACGCAGTATTTT. Translated: CASSLSWVARDTQYF.

The chain recombines TRBV27 with TRBJ2-6, with D possibly matching TRBD1 (6 bases). The CDR3 is 15 amino acids. V was pared by 8 bases and J by 4 bases, with 15 bases between. Germline-derived CDR1 and CDR2 are MNHEY and SMNVEV (reference sequence). The CDR3 loop is CASGNRVSGANVLTF. The CDR3 DNA sequence: TGTGCCAGCGGAAACAGGGTTTCAGGGGCCAACGTCCTGACTTTC.

In this sample, this clone turned up a few times. The genes are TRBV6-5 and TRBJ2-7; D is unclear. The germline V and J ends were trimmed by 4 bases and 4 bases, with 20 bases remaining between them. Germline CDR1 MNHEY, CDR2 SVGAGI. The CDR3 has 16 residues. CDR3 protein: CASSSPRNSPPYEQYF. The CDR3, as DNA: TGTGCCAGCAGTTCACCCCGGAACAGTCCCCCATACGAGCAGTACTTC.

This clone has only a few counts. The chain joins TRBV10-3 to TRBJ1-1; TRBD1 might be the D (6 bases). V was pared by 3 bases and J by 7 bases, with 9 bases between. The CDR3 is 12 residues long. Germline assignment: CDR1 ENHRY and CDR2 SYGVKD. The CDR3 protein is CAISDKGGEAFF. The CDR3 DNA follows: TGTGCCATCAGTGATAAAGGGGGTGAAGCTTTCTTT.

The V call is TRBV11-1, the J call TRBJ2-2; tentative D call: TRBD1 (6 bases). The ends were cut back, 5 bases at V and 6 bases at J, with 16 bases in the middle. The length of the CDR3 is 15 residues. CDR1 SGHAT and CDR2 FQDESV come from the germline V gene (reference sequence). For the CDR3, the DNA is TGTGCCAGCAGCCCAGCCGGACAGATCTCCGGGGAGCTGTTTTTT. Translated, it gives CASSPAGQISGELFF.

The rearrangement links TRBV7-9 to TRBJ1-5, with TRBD1 matching over 8 bases. Germline V lookup: CDR1 SEHNR, CDR2 FQNEAQ (reference sequence). V lost 6 bases, J lost 2 bases, and 3 bases stayed unmatched. CDR3 length: 14 amino acids. The CDR3 DNA is TGTGCCAGCAGTTCAGGGGGCGGCAATCAGCCCCAGCATTTT. Translation: CASSSGGGNQPQHF.

The chain joins TRBV4-1 to TRBJ1-1, with D perhaps matching TRBD1 (5 bases). The CDR3 has 15 residues. The V gene's germline CDR1 is MGHRA and CDR2 YSYEKL. V lost 1 base to trimming and J lost 2 bases, with 11 bases between them. CDR3 nucleotides: TGCGCCAGCAGCCAAGTGGTAGACAGAAACACTGAAGCTTTCTTT. This encodes CASSQVVDRNTEAFF.

The V gene is TRBV28, the J gene TRBJ2-7; TRBD2 matches 9 bases. The CDR3 has 15 residues. V lost 5 bases, J lost 2 bases, and 7 bases stayed unmatched. Germline-derived CDR1 and CDR2 are MDHEN and SYDVKM. The CDR3 loop reads CASSAHPSGAYEQYF. The CDR3 DNA reads TGTGCCAGCAGTGCCCACCCTAGCGGGGCCTACGAGCAGTACTTC.